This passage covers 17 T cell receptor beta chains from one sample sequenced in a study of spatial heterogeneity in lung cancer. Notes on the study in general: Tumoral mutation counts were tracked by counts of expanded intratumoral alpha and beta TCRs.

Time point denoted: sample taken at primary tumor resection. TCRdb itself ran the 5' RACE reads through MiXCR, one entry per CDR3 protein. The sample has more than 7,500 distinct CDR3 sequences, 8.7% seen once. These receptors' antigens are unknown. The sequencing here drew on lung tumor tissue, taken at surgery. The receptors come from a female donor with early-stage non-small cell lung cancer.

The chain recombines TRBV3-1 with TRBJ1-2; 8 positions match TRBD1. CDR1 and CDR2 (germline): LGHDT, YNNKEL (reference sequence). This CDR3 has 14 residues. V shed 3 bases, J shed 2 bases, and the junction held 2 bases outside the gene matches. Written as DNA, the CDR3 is TGTGCCAGCAGCCATACAGGGGGAAACTATGGCTACACCTTC. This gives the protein CASSHTGGNYGYTF.

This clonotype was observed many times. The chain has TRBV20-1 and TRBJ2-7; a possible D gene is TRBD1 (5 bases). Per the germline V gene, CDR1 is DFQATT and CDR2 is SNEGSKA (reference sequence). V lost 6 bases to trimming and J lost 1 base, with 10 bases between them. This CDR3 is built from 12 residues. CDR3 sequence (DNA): TGCAGTGCGTGGGGCAGATCCTACGAGCAGTACTTC. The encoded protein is CSAWGRSYEQYF.

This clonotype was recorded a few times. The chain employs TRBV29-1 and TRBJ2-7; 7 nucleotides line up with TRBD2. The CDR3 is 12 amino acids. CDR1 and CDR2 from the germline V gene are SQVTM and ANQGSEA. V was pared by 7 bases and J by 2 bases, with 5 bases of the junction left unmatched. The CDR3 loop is CSARRETYEQYF. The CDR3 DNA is TGCAGCGCCCGGCGGGAGACCTACGAGCAGTACTTC.

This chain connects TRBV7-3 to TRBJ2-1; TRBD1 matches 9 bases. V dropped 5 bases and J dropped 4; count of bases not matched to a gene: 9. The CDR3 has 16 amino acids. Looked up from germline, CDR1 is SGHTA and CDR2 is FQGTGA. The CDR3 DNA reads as TGTGCCAGCAGCCCGGACCGGGACAGGGCGTACAATGAGCAGTTCTTC. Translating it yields CASSPDRDRAYNEQFF. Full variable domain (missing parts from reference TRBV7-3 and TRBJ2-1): GAGVSQTPSNKVTEKGKYVELRCDPISGHTALYWYRQSLGQGPEFLIYFQGTGAADDSGLPNDRFFAVRPEGSVSTLKIQRTERGDSAVYLCASSPDRDRAYNEQFFGPGTRLTVL.

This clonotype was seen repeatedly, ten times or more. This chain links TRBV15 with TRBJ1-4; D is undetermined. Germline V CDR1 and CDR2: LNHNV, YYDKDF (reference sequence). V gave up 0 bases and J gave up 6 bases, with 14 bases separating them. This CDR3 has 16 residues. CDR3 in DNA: TGTGCCACCAGCAGAGAAGTCTATTTGGCCGATGAAAAACTGTTTTTT. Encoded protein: CATSREVYLADEKLFF. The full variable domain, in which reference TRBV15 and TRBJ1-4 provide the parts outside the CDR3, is DAMVIQNPRYQVTQFGKPVTLSCSQTLNHNVMYWYQQKSSQAPKLLFHYYDKDFNNEADTPDNFQSRRPNTSFCFLDIRSPGLGDTAMYLCATSREVYLADEKLFFGSGTQLSVL.

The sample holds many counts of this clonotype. In nucleotides, the CDR3 is TGTGCCAGCAGCTTGGACAGGGGAGGGTATCAGCAGTACTTC. Its protein product is CASSLDRGGYQQYF. V is TRBV7-2 and J is TRBJ2-7; 9 nucleotides agree with TRBD1. This CDR3 has 14 residues. Germline lookup yields CDR1 SGHTA and CDR2 FQGNSA. V was pared by 3 bases and J by 8 bases, with 8 bases of the junction left unmatched. Using reference TRBV7-2 and TRBJ2-7 for the parts outside the CDR3, the full variable domain is GAGVSQSPSNKVTEKGKDVELRCDPISGHTALYWYRQSLGQGLEFLIYFQGNSAPDKSGLPSDRFSAERTGGSVSTLTIQRTQQEDSAVYLCASSLDRGGYQQYFGPGTRLTVT.

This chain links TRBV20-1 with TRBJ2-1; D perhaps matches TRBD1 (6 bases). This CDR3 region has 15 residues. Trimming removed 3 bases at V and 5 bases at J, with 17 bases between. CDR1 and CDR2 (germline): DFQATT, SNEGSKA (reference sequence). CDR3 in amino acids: CSARRTWTENNEQFF. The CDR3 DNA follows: TGCAGTGCTAGGCGCACTTGGACAGAGAACAATGAGCAGTTCTTC.

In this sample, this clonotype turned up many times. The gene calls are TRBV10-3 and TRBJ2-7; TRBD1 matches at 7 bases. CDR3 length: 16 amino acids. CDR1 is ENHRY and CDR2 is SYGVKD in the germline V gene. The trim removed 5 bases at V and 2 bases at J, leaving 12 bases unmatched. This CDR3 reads CAISPLGATGAYEQYF. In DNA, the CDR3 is TGTGCCATCAGTCCCCTGGGGGCCACAGGGGCCTACGAGCAGTACTTC.

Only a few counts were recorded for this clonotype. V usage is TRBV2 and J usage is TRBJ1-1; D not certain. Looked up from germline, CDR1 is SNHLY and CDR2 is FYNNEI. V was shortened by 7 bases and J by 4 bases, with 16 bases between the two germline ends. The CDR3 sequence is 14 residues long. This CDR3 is CASNLEGGGTEAFF. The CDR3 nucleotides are TGTGCCAGCAACCTGGAGGGAGGAGGCACTGAAGCTTTCTTT.

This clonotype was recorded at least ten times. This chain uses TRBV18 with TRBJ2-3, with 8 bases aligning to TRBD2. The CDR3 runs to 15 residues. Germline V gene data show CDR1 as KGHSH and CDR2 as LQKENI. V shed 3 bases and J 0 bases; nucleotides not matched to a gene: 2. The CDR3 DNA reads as TGTGCCAGCTCACCTGGCGGGGGGAGCACAGATACGCAGTATTTT. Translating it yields CASSPGGGSTDTQYF. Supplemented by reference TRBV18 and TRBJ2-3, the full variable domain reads NAGVMQNPRHLVRRRGQEARLRCSPMKGHSHVYWYRQLPEEGLKFMVYLQKENIIDESGMPKERFSAEFPKEGPSILRIQQVVRGDSAAYFCASSPGGGSTDTQYFGPGTRLTVL.

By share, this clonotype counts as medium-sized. This CDR3 reads CASSHRDRGEQYF. The CDR3 region has the DNA TGTGCCAGCAGCCACAGAGACAGGGGCGAGCAGTACTTC. The chain is built from TRBV3-1 and TRBJ2-7; 8 bases match TRBD1. Unmatched junction bases numbered 4, after V lost 3 bases and J lost 6 bases. Germline CDR1 LGHDT, CDR2 YNNKEL (reference sequence). This CDR3 has 13 residues.

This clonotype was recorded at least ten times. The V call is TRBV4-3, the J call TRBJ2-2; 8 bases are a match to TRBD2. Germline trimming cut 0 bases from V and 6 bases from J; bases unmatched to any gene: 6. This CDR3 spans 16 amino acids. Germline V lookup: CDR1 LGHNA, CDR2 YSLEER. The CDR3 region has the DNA TGCGCCAGCAGCCAAGATTGGACTAGCTCGGCCGGGGAGCTGTTTTTT. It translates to CASSQDWTSSAGELFF.

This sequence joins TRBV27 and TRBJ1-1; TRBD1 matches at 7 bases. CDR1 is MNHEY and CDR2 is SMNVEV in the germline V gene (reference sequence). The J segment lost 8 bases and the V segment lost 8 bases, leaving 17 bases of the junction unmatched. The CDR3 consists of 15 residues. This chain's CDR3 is CASCLDRPVYSEAFF. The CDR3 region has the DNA TGTGCCAGCTGTCTGGACAGGCCCGTATATTCGGAAGCTTTCTTT.

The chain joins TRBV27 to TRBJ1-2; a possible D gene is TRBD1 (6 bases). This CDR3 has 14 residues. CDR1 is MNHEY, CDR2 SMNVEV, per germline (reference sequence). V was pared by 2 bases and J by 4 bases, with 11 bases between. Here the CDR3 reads CASSLVGGGYGYTF. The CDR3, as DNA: TGTGCCAGCAGTTTAGTCGGGGGCGGCTATGGCTACACCTTC.

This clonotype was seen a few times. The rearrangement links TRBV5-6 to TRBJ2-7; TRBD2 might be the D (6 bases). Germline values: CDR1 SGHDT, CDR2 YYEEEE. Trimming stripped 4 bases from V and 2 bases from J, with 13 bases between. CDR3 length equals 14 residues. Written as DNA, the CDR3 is TGTGCCAGCAGCGGGGAGGCAGGGCCCTACGAGCAGTACTTC. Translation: CASSGEAGPYEQYF.

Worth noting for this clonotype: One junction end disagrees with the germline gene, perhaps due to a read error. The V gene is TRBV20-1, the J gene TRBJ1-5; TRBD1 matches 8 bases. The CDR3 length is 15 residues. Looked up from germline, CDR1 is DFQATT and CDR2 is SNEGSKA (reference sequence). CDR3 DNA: TGCAGTGCTAGTCCAGGACAGGGCGTTTGGCAGCCCCGGCATTTT. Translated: CSASPGQGVWQPRHF.

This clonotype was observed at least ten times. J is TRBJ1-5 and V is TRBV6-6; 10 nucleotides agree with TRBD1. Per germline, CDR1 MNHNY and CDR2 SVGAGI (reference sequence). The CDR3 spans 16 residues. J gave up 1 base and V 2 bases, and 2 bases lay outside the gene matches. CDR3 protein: CASSYGTGVSNQPQHF. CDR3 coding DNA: TGTGCCAGCAGTTACGGGACAGGGGTGAGCAATCAGCCCCAGCATTTT.